Below, 16 T cell receptor beta chains from the same sample are listed, as sequenced in a study of blood T cell repertoires in COVID-19. Measured with immunoSEQ multiplex PCR; TCRdb has only the in-frame clones, and not every one. In the table there are hundreds of thousands of clones, about four fifths of which are singletons. Input material: PBMCs or T cells enriched from blood (not recorded which). The receptor source for this set is a woman aged 60-75 years who had recovered from COVID-19.

V is TRBV2 and J is TRBJ2-5, with a possible D match to TRBD2 (5 bases). This CDR3 is 14 amino acids long. V dropped 6 bases and J dropped 2 bases, with 13 bases sitting between them. In germline, CDR1 is SNHLY, CDR2 FYNNEI. For the CDR3, the DNA is TGTGCCAGCAGCCGAACGGGGAGACAAGAGACCCAGTACTTC. Residues: CASSRTGRQETQYF. Complete variable domain (other parts from reference TRBV2 and TRBJ2-5): EPEVTQTPSHQVTQMGQEVILRCVPISNHLYFYWYRQILGQKVEFLVSFYNNEISEKSEIFDDQFSVERPDGSNFTLKIRSTKLEDSAMYFCASSRTGRQETQYFGPGTRLLVL.

This sequence joins TRBV2 and TRBJ2-5; 7 nucleotides agree with TRBD2. Unmatched junction bases numbered 3, after V lost 6 bases and J lost 5 bases. The germline V gene has CDR1 SNHLY and CDR2 FYNNEI. The length of the CDR3 is 12 residues. CDR3 region: CASREGGETQYF. The CDR3 DNA sequence: TGTGCCAGCAGGGAGGGAGGGGAGACCCAGTACTTC.

This chain uses TRBV6-1 with TRBJ2-3; tentatively, D is TRBD2 (5 bases). The CDR3 is 16 amino acids. Germline V gene data show CDR1 as MNHNS and CDR2 as SASEGT. With 0 bases removed from V and 2 bases from J, the gap between germline ends came to 12 bases. The CDR3 DNA is TGTGCCAGCAGTGAAGCGAGGGCGACCTACACAGATACGCAGTATTTT. It translates to CASSEARATYTDTQYF.

The V gene is TRBV20-1, the J gene TRBJ2-1; 11 nucleotides line up with TRBD2. V dropped 3 bases and J dropped 12; count of bases not matched to a gene: 10. Germline assignment: CDR1 DFQATT and CDR2 SNEGSKA (reference sequence). The CDR3 loop spans 14 amino acids. The CDR3 protein is CSASVTSGIGGQFF. The DNA of the CDR3 is TGCAGTGCTAGTGTGACTAGCGGGATTGGAGGGCAGTTCTTC.

V and J are TRBV7-6 and TRBJ2-5, with TRBD1 as a possible D gene (6 bases). The V and J ends lost 5 bases and 1 base respectively, with 11 bases between them. The germline gives CDR1 SGHVS, CDR2 FNYEAQ. CDR3 length equals 14 residues. CDR3 loop: CASSTTGFQETQYF. CDR3 nucleotide sequence: TGTGCCAGCAGCACGACAGGATTCCAAGAGACCCAGTACTTC.

The chain joins TRBV6-5 to TRBJ1-1, with D possibly being TRBD1 (6 bases). In germline, CDR1 is MNHEY, CDR2 SVGAGI. The CDR3 covers 16 residues. The V and J ends lost 4 bases and 1 base respectively, with 16 bases between them. This CDR3 is CASSSFLGDKNTEAFF. DNA for the CDR3: TGTGCCAGCAGTTCCTTTCTCGGGGACAAGAACACTGAAGCTTTCTTT.

The chain uses TRBV10-2 and TRBJ1-4; D call uncertain. Trimming shortened V by 3 bases and J by 8 bases, and 13 bases separated the two germline ends. The CDR3 sequence is 14 residues long. Germline V gene data show CDR1 as WSHSY and CDR2 as SAAADI. For the CDR3, the DNA is TGCGCCAGCAGTGACCTTGCGGGAGGGGAAAAACTGTTTTTT. Protein sequence: CASSDLAGGEKLFF.

The chain recombines TRBV5-6 with TRBJ1-5; D is perhaps TRBD1 (5 bases). Looked up from germline, CDR1 is SGHDT and CDR2 is YYEEEE. Between the trimmed V and J ends, which lost 5 bases and 1 base, there was a span of 7 bases. This CDR3 is built from 13 residues. CDR3 residues: CASSRGSNQPQHF. CDR3 coding DNA: TGTGCCAGCAGTAGGGGAAGCAATCAGCCCCAGCATTTT.

The chain is built from TRBV5-1 and TRBJ2-5, with TRBD2 identical over 9 bases. Germline V gene lookup returns CDR1 SGHRS and CDR2 YFSETQ. With 0 bases clipped from V and 0 bases from J, the junction kept 6 bases outside the gene matches. This CDR3 has 17 amino acids. CDR3 region: CASSLAPGGGDQETQYF. The CDR3 coding sequence is TGCGCCAGCAGCTTGGCCCCCGGCGGGGGGGACCAAGAGACCCAGTACTTC.

V and J are TRBV7-9 and TRBJ1-6; 7 bases agree with TRBD1. With 5 bases clipped from V and 6 bases from J, the junction kept 7 bases outside the gene matches. The CDR3 length is 15 residues. Germline CDR1 reads SEHNR; CDR2 reads FQNEAQ (reference sequence). The CDR3 DNA reads as TGTGCCAGCAGCCCTCTTACAGGGGCTAATTCACCCCTCCACTTT. Protein product: CASSPLTGANSPLHF.

This chain connects TRBV5-4 to TRBJ2-6; 10 positions agree with TRBD1. From germline, CDR1 is SGHNT and CDR2 YYREEE (reference sequence). After removal of 1 base from V and 3 bases from J, the junction contained 13 bases not matched to a gene. The CDR3 runs 20 residues. In nucleotides, the CDR3 is TGTGCCAGCAGCTTGCCACTTGGGACAGGGGCCACGGGTGGGGCCAACGTCCTGACTTTC. Its translation is CASSLPLGTGATGGANVLTF. Full variable domain (missing parts from reference TRBV5-4 and TRBJ2-6): ETGVTQSPTHLIKTRGQQVTLRCSSQSGHNTVSWYQQALGQGPQFIFQYYREEENGRGNFPPRFSGLQFPNYSSELNVNALELDDSALYLCASSLPLGTGATGGANVLTFGAGSRLTVL.

This clone was found once. The rearrangement uses TRBV10-3 and TRBJ2-7, with TRBD2 as a possible D gene (5 bases). V was trimmed by 2 bases and J by 8 bases, leaving 22 bases between them. The CDR3 runs 16 residues. From germline, CDR1 is ENHRY and CDR2 SYGVKD. The CDR3 DNA reads as TGTGCCATCAGTGAGGAGGGATTCCCCACCAGTTCCAAGCAGTACTTC. This translates into CAISEEGFPTSSKQYF.

The genes are TRBV9 and TRBJ2-1; TRBD1 aligns across 9 bases. This CDR3 has 17 amino acids. Germline V gene lookup returns CDR1 SGDLS and CDR2 YYNGEE. Losses at the gene ends were 4 bases for V and 9 bases for J; bases not matched to a gene: 17. CDR3 nucleotide sequence: TGTGCCAGCAGCCTAGGGGATACGGGACAGGGAATGCCTGAGCAGTTCTTC. Encoded protein: CASSLGDTGQGMPEQFF. Filled out from reference TRBV9 and TRBJ2-1, the complete variable domain reads DSGVTQTPKHLITATGQRVTLRCSPRSGDLSVYWYQQSLDQGLQFLIQYYNGEERAKGNILERFSAQQFPDLHSELNLSSLELGDSALYFCASSLGDTGQGMPEQFFGPGTRLTVL.

The V gene is TRBV7-9, the J gene TRBJ1-2; 9 nucleotides line up with TRBD1. The ends lost 3 bases at V and 5 bases at J; junction bases unmatched: 4. The CDR3 is 14 amino acids. In germline, CDR1 is SEHNR, CDR2 FQNEAQ (reference sequence). The CDR3 spells CASSFRDRDYGYTF. The CDR3 region has the DNA TGTGCCAGCAGCTTCCGGGACAGGGATTATGGCTACACCTTC.

The V gene is TRBV3-1 (or the pseudogene TRBV3-2), the J gene TRBJ1-4; D is unresolved. From germline, CDR1 is LGHDT and CDR2 YNNKEL (reference sequence). V was cut by 2 bases and J by 7 bases, with 14 bases left in between. CDR3 size: 15 residues. The CDR3, as DNA: TGTGCCAGCAGCCAACAACACCAAGTGGCTGAAAAACTGTTTTTT. Amino acids: CASSQQHQVAEKLFF.

This clone was picked up one time. Other DNA sequences in this specimen translate into the identical CDR3. V and J are TRBV14 and TRBJ2-1; D gene ambiguous. V lost 2 bases, J lost 3 bases, and 5 bases lay in between. The CDR3 consists of 13 residues. The germline V gene has CDR1 SGHDN and CDR2 FVKESK. The CDR3 here is CASSQSSYNEQFF. The CDR3 bases are TGTGCCAGCAGCCAATCTAGCTACAATGAGCAGTTCTTC.